A selection of T cell receptor beta chains follows, all from one sample in a study of T cell repertoires in cytomegalovirus infection. In TCRdb, the reads were re-called with MiXCR into one record per CDR3 protein. The table has more than 650,000 distinct CDR3 sequences, under 40% seen once; the top ten hold 2.5% to 3.5%. The sample consisted of PBMCs. The receptors shown here come from a human donor in good health (CMV status not recorded). Some clones in this sample may be carry-over from other donors' samples. Each CDR3 is given with its conserved first and last residue. Fields, in order: V gene, CDR3 length, clone size, J gene, CDR3 protein. Clone sizes are given selectively: once, few, many, or a class where the clone is expanded.

v_call: TRBV28; cdr3_length: 16; clone_size: .; j_call: TRBJ2-7; cdr3_aa: CASSSGLRPTSYEQYF
v_call: TRBV11-3; cdr3_length: 16; clone_size: .; j_call: TRBJ2-2; cdr3_aa: CASSLAGAANTGELFF
v_call: TRBV7-3; cdr3_length: 15; clone_size: many; j_call: TRBJ1-1; cdr3_aa: CASSLKGVSDTEAFF
v_call: TRBV7-2; cdr3_length: 13; clone_size: .; j_call: TRBJ2-2; cdr3_aa: CASSLVMFGELFF
v_call: TRBV7-2; cdr3_length: 20; clone_size: few; j_call: TRBJ2-2; cdr3_aa: CASSSSRLTSGSLDTGELFF
v_call: TRBV20-1; cdr3_length: 16; clone_size: .; j_call: TRBJ1-5; cdr3_aa: CSARDLGQGRNQPQHF
v_call: TRBV6-1; cdr3_length: 15; clone_size: .; j_call: TRBJ1-5; cdr3_aa: CASSGTLRGYQPQHF
v_call: TRBV19; cdr3_length: 14; clone_size: .; j_call: TRBJ2-1; cdr3_aa: CASSMTSGSYEQFF
v_call: TRBV24-1; cdr3_length: 15; clone_size: .; j_call: TRBJ2-3; cdr3_aa: CATSDLPGRRDTQYF
v_call: TRBV7-4; cdr3_length: 16; clone_size: .; j_call: TRBJ1-1; cdr3_aa: CASSLGSWRANTEAFF
v_call: TRBV6-6; cdr3_length: 13; clone_size: .; j_call: TRBJ1-5; cdr3_aa: CASSYVLGQPQHF
v_call: TRBV9; cdr3_length: 15; clone_size: .; j_call: TRBJ1-1; cdr3_aa: CASSARGTGPIVAFF
v_call: TRBV5-1; cdr3_length: 15; clone_size: .; j_call: TRBJ2-2; cdr3_aa: CASSLEGADTGELFF
v_call: TRBV28; cdr3_length: 18; clone_size: .; j_call: TRBJ2-3; cdr3_aa: CASSSPSGVAGPLDTQYF
v_call: TRBV7-6; cdr3_length: 13; clone_size: many; j_call: TRBJ1-1; cdr3_aa: CASSLSAATEAFF
v_call: TRBV6-5; cdr3_length: 14; clone_size: few; j_call: TRBJ1-2; cdr3_aa: CASSSSGYSDGYTF
v_call: TRBV7-8; cdr3_length: 16; clone_size: many; j_call: TRBJ1-2; cdr3_aa: CASSSRTGGANYGYTF
v_call: TRBV29-1; cdr3_length: 12; clone_size: few; j_call: TRBJ1-3; cdr3_aa: CSVEVGGNTIYF
v_call: TRBV20-1; cdr3_length: 15; clone_size: few; j_call: TRBJ2-7; cdr3_aa: CSANQPGQGEDEQYF
v_call: TRBV28; cdr3_length: 17; clone_size: .; j_call: TRBJ2-7; cdr3_aa: CASSLSLNRDRTYEQYF
v_call: TRBV6-1; cdr3_length: 16; clone_size: few; j_call: TRBJ2-1; cdr3_aa: CASTMISGSSYNEQFF
v_call: TRBV11-2; cdr3_length: 10; clone_size: .; j_call: TRBJ2-3; cdr3_aa: CASSPPPQYF
v_call: TRBV29-1; cdr3_length: 16; clone_size: .; j_call: TRBJ1-1; cdr3_aa: CSVIGLTGRGYTEAFF
v_call: TRBV4-1; cdr3_length: 15; clone_size: .; j_call: TRBJ1-5; cdr3_aa: CASSQLGLSNQPQHF
v_call: TRBV6-5; cdr3_length: 12; clone_size: .; j_call: TRBJ1-4; cdr3_aa: CASGTFGEKLFF
v_call: TRBV28; cdr3_length: 15; clone_size: .; j_call: TRBJ1-2; cdr3_aa: CASSLFGTGGYGYTF
v_call: TRBV7-9; cdr3_length: 16; clone_size: .; j_call: TRBJ2-1; cdr3_aa: CASSLARDLTYNEQFF
v_call: TRBV7-9; cdr3_length: 15; clone_size: .; j_call: TRBJ2-2; cdr3_aa: CASSLGQERTGELFF
v_call: TRBV28; cdr3_length: 12; clone_size: .; j_call: TRBJ2-3; cdr3_aa: CASSTGPDTQYF
v_call: TRBV4-1; cdr3_length: 15; clone_size: .; j_call: TRBJ1-3; cdr3_aa: CASSQVGGLANTIYF
v_call: TRBV7-6; cdr3_length: 16; clone_size: many; j_call: TRBJ2-1; cdr3_aa: CASRPSGASSYNEQFF
v_call: TRBV5-1; cdr3_length: 16; clone_size: few; j_call: TRBJ1-2; cdr3_aa: CASRGQPGVQGYGYTF
v_call: TRBV7-9; cdr3_length: 12; clone_size: few; j_call: TRBJ2-3; cdr3_aa: CASGDNTDTQYF
v_call: TRBV4-1; cdr3_length: 16; clone_size: .; j_call: TRBJ2-3; cdr3_aa: CASSQNVGQGQDTTYF
v_call: TRBV12-3/TRBV12-4; cdr3_length: 20; clone_size: few; j_call: TRBJ2-6; cdr3_aa: CASSFSLGQGIKAGANVLTF
v_call: TRBV6-1; cdr3_length: 12; clone_size: .; j_call: TRBJ1-2; cdr3_aa: CASGQGTYGYTF
v_call: TRBV7-9; cdr3_length: 16; clone_size: few; j_call: TRBJ1-3; cdr3_aa: CASSFSRVTSGNTIYF
v_call: TRBV11-2; cdr3_length: 15; clone_size: .; j_call: TRBJ2-5; cdr3_aa: CASSLRTGSSETQYF
v_call: TRBV7-6; cdr3_length: 17; clone_size: once; j_call: TRBJ2-5; cdr3_aa: CASSSGSGRRYHETQYF
v_call: TRBV20-1; cdr3_length: 12; clone_size: many; j_call: TRBJ1-2; cdr3_aa: CSASGTEIGYTF
v_call: TRBV19; cdr3_length: 16; clone_size: .; j_call: TRBJ2-3; cdr3_aa: CASSTLTGVGTDTQYF
v_call: TRBV5-1; cdr3_length: 18; clone_size: .; j_call: TRBJ2-6; cdr3_aa: CASSSTGISSSGANVLTF
v_call: TRBV3-1; cdr3_length: 13; clone_size: few; j_call: TRBJ1-1; cdr3_aa: CASSDNPNTEAFF
v_call: TRBV25-1; cdr3_length: 15; clone_size: few; j_call: TRBJ1-5; cdr3_aa: CASSESGSSNQPQHF
v_call: TRBV7-8; cdr3_length: 15; clone_size: .; j_call: TRBJ2-5; cdr3_aa: CASSPPDRSQETQYF
v_call: TRBV28; cdr3_length: 15; clone_size: .; j_call: TRBJ2-1; cdr3_aa: CDSSLYGGLEDEHFF
v_call: TRBV7-9; cdr3_length: 14; clone_size: many; j_call: TRBJ2-1; cdr3_aa: CASRRGQWINEQFF
v_call: TRBV6-1; cdr3_length: 13; clone_size: once; j_call: TRBJ2-7; cdr3_aa: CASSYGSFGEQYF
v_call: TRBV7-2; cdr3_length: 15; clone_size: few; j_call: TRBJ1-2; cdr3_aa: CASSPAGRAGYGYTF
v_call: TRBV6-5; cdr3_length: 16; clone_size: .; j_call: TRBJ2-5; cdr3_aa: CASSYSRGRGQETQYF
v_call: TRBV7-8; cdr3_length: 18; clone_size: .; j_call: TRBJ2-4; cdr3_aa: CASSLEGVGREGGNIQYF
v_call: TRBV27; cdr3_length: 15; clone_size: .; j_call: TRBJ2-1; cdr3_aa: CASSLPPSLGRVLFF
v_call: TRBV28; cdr3_length: 15; clone_size: many; j_call: TRBJ1-5; cdr3_aa: CASSAWDRLNQPQHF
v_call: TRBV6-1; cdr3_length: 13; clone_size: few; j_call: TRBJ1-2; cdr3_aa: CASRQQGYYGYTF
v_call: TRBV4-1; cdr3_length: 19; clone_size: few; j_call: TRBJ2-3; cdr3_aa: CASSQTGTSGSGGTDTQYF
v_call: TRBV12-3/TRBV12-4; cdr3_length: 13; clone_size: few; j_call: TRBJ2-3; cdr3_aa: CASSQDFEDTQYF
v_call: TRBV28; cdr3_length: 15; clone_size: .; j_call: TRBJ1-5; cdr3_aa: CASSVRDRYNQPQHF
v_call: TRBV7-8; cdr3_length: 16; clone_size: many; j_call: TRBJ2-3; cdr3_aa: CASILSPGQAVDTQYF
v_call: TRBV19; cdr3_length: 13; clone_size: once; j_call: TRBJ1-6; cdr3_aa: CASSIAENSPLHF